This entry lists 4 T cell receptor beta chains sequenced from one sample in a study of CD8 T cells in Susac syndrome (dated by TCRdb to about 2019). The library was prepared using the immunoSEQ multiplex PCR assay. RNA was extracted using the RNeasy kit, and roughly 0.5 to 1 microgram was reverse transcribed with random hexamers. TCRdb passed the public sequencing reads through fastp at Q25 and MiXCR, retaining productive beta sequences. Rows matching on CDR3 protein sequence are summarized as one entry with the most common DNA and genes. This sample has fewer than 250,000 distinct CDR3 sequences in its table, and 85% to 95% of those were observed once. 0.1% of the sample is held by the ten biggest clonotypes. The source material was CD4+ T cells from PBMCs. The receptors come from a human donor in good health.

The V gene is TRBV7-2, the J gene TRBJ2-5, with 9 positions matching TRBD1. Germline V gene sequence: CDR1 SGHTA, CDR2 FQGNSA. This CDR3 spans 14 amino acids. V was clipped by 4 bases and J by 5 bases; unmatched bases: 5. CDR3 amino acids: CASSSNDRGETQYF. The CDR3 bases are TGTGCCAGCAGCTCGAACGACAGGGGGGAGACCCAGTACTTC.

The chain uses TRBV20-1 and TRBJ1-5, with a weak D call TRBD1 (5 bases). Per germline, CDR1 DFQATT and CDR2 SNEGSKA (reference sequence). Trimming took 6 bases from V and 0 from J, leaving 15 bases between them. The CDR3 is made up of 15 amino acids. In nucleotides, the CDR3 is TGCAGTGCCCAGGGAAGCAGACATAGCAATCAGCCCCAGCATTTT. Protein product: CSAQGSRHSNQPQHF.

Here the CDR3 DNA reads TGTGCCAGCACCCAACTAGGGCAGTATACACCCCTCCACTTT. Protein product: CASTQLGQYTPLHF. The rearrangement links TRBV28 to TRBJ1-6, with D hard to call. This CDR3 region has 14 residues. V lost 7 bases and J lost 11, with 18 bases in between. Germline values: CDR1 MDHEN, CDR2 SYDVKM.

This clonotype was observed a single time. The chain combines TRBV7-9 with TRBJ2-1; D gene unclear. Germline V gene sequence: CDR1 SEHNR, CDR2 FQNEAQ (reference sequence). V shed 1 base and J shed 4 bases, with 5 bases lying between them. The CDR3 runs 13 residues. CDR3: CASSLDRYNEQFF. CDR3 in DNA: TGTGCCAGCAGCTTAGACCGGTACAATGAGCAGTTCTTC.